One sample yielded the 32 T cell receptor beta chains listed below, sequenced in a study of blood T cell repertoires in COVID-19. Produced via immunoSEQ multiplex PCR; TCRdb's table is partial and in-frame only. Of 150,000 to 200,000 clones in the sample, roughly 87% were seen once. Sequenced sample: peripheral blood. Receptors were obtained from a man aged 55 to 70 with active or convalescent COVID-19.

The chain has TRBV6-5 and TRBJ2-6, with D hard to call. The V gene's germline CDR1 is MNHEY and CDR2 SVGAGI. The CDR3 contains 13 residues. Trimming shortened V by 10 bases and J by 2 bases, and 9 bases separated the two germline ends. The CDR3 loop reads CATQITGANVLTF. In DNA, the CDR3 is TGTGCCACCCAGATAACTGGGGCCAACGTCCTGACTTTC.

The chain is built from TRBV5-1 and TRBJ2-1, with D uncertain. CDR3 length: 16 amino acids. Germline V gene data show CDR1 as SGHRS and CDR2 as YFSETQ. V shed 0 bases and J shed 0 bases, with 10 bases lying between them. CDR3 sequence reads: CASSLGSGSSYNEQFF. CDR3 sequence (DNA): TGCGCCAGCAGCTTGGGGTCAGGAAGCTCCTACAATGAGCAGTTCTTC.

J is TRBJ1-2 and V is TRBV6-5, with D perhaps matching TRBD1 (6 bases). The CDR3 loop spans 14 amino acids. Trimming stripped 0 bases from V and 2 bases from J, with 7 bases between. CDR1 MNHEY and CDR2 SVGAGI come from the germline V gene. CDR3 nucleotide sequence: TGTGCCAGCAGTTACTCCGGGACAAACTATGGCTACACCTTC. This translates into CASSYSGTNYGYTF.

The rearrangement uses TRBV7-9 and TRBJ2-3; possibly TRBD2 for D (5 bases). The CDR3 contains 14 residues. V lost 6 bases and J lost 4, with 14 bases in between. Germline V lookup: CDR1 SEHNR, CDR2 FQNEAQ (reference sequence). DNA of the CDR3: TGTGCCAGCAGATTCGACTGGGGAGCAGATACGCAGTATTTT. As protein: CASRFDWGADTQYF.

The chain couples TRBV3-1 (or the pseudogene TRBV3-2) to TRBJ2-2, with TRBD2 matching over 8 bases. Germline V gene data show CDR1 as LGHDT and CDR2 as YNNKEL (reference sequence). V lost 4 bases, J lost 7 bases, and 8 bases stayed unmatched. The CDR3 loop spans 15 amino acids. The CDR3 spells CASSPSPGGIGELFF. CDR3 sequence (DNA): TGTGCCAGCAGCCCCTCCCCGGGGGGGATCGGGGAGCTGTTTTTT.

This chain joins TRBV4-2 and TRBJ2-3, with D uncertain. Trimming cost V 6 bases and J 3 bases, with 16 bases left between them. There are 15 residues in the CDR3. In germline, CDR1 is LGHNA, CDR2 YNFKEQ. The CDR3 region is CASREAALLTDTQYF. CDR3 bases: TGTGCCAGCAGAGAGGCAGCCCTCCTAACAGATACGCAGTATTTT.

V usage is TRBV14 and J usage is TRBJ2-3, with D hard to call. With 4 bases removed from V and 2 bases from J, the gap between germline ends came to 7 bases. The germline V gene encodes CDR1 SGHDN and CDR2 FVKESK. The CDR3 length is 13 residues. Here the CDR3 reads CASSPMATDTQYF. In DNA form, the CDR3 reads TGTGCCAGCAGCCCCATGGCCACAGATACGCAGTATTTT.

CDR3 nucleotide sequence: TGCGCCAGCAGCTTGGATGCGACAGGGGGCTTCACTGAAGCTTTCTTT. Its protein product is CASSLDATGGFTEAFF. This chain uses TRBV5-1 with TRBJ1-1; TRBD1 aligns across 10 bases. The CDR3 loop spans 16 amino acids. Trimming took 0 bases from V and 4 from J; bases not matched to a gene: 6. Per the germline V gene, CDR1 is SGHRS and CDR2 is YFSETQ.

The chain employs TRBV3-1 (or the pseudogene TRBV3-2) and TRBJ1-2, with D perhaps matching TRBD1 (6 bases). CDR1 and CDR2 from the germline V gene are LGHDT and YNNKEL (reference sequence). The CDR3 consists of 13 residues. V dropped 4 bases and J dropped 2 bases, with 8 bases sitting between them. CDR3 residues: CASSPGQNYGYTF. CDR3 nucleotides: TGTGCCAGCAGCCCCGGACAGAACTATGGCTACACCTTC.

The count of this clone is one. This chain connects TRBV2 to TRBJ1-5; D is possibly TRBD1 (6 bases). CDR1 and CDR2 from the germline V gene are SNHLY and FYNNEI. The ends were cut back, 4 bases at V and 2 bases at J, with 12 bases in the middle. This CDR3 is built from 15 residues. The CDR3 sequence: CASSVDRLGNQPQHF. The CDR3 coding sequence is TGTGCCAGCAGTGTCGACAGGCTGGGCAATCAGCCCCAGCATTTT.

This clone appeared once. This same CDR3 is encoded by further DNA sequences in the sample. V and J are TRBV7-3 and TRBJ2-3; D not certain. Trimming stripped 4 bases from V and 3 bases from J, with 8 bases between. CDR3 length: 13 amino acids. Germline-derived CDR1 and CDR2 are SGHTA and FQGTGA. The CDR3 loop reads CASSSRETDTQYF. The CDR3 nucleotides read TGTGCCAGCAGCTCCCGAGAGACAGATACGCAGTATTTT. The variable domain in full, completed from reference TRBV7-3 and TRBJ2-3, reads GAGVSQTPSNKVTEKGKYVELRCDPISGHTALYWYRQSLGQGPEFLIYFQGTGAADDSGLPNDRFFAVRPEGSVSTLKIQRTERGDSAVYLCASSSRETDTQYFGPGTRLTVL.

The rearrangement uses TRBV9 and TRBJ1-6; D remains ambiguous. Germline lookup yields CDR1 SGDLS and CDR2 YYNGEE. This CDR3 comprises 14 residues. The ends were cut back, 0 bases at V and 6 bases at J, with 7 bases in the middle. CDR3 coding DNA: TGTGCCAGCAGCGTAGCTATGGTTAATTCACCCCTCCACTTT. It specifies CASSVAMVNSPLHF.

The rearrangement joins TRBV2 to TRBJ2-7; a possible D gene is TRBD2 (5 bases). With 4 bases removed from V and 6 bases from J, the gap between germline ends came to 13 bases. CDR1 is SNHLY, CDR2 FYNNEI, per germline. CDR3 size: 13 residues. CDR3 bases: TGTGCCAGCAGTGCAGGAGAGGGCAGCGAGCAGTACTTC. Translated, it gives CASSAGEGSEQYF.

This chain connects TRBV14 to TRBJ1-3; maybe TRBD1 (5 bases). This CDR3 region has 16 residues. The germline V and J ends were trimmed by 1 base and 0 bases, with 10 bases remaining between them. The germline CDR1 and CDR2 sequences are SGHDN and FVKESK. CDR3 sequence: CASSQVRGNSGNTIYF. As DNA, the CDR3 is TGTGCCAGCAGCCAAGTAAGGGGCAACTCTGGAAACACCATATATTTT.

The chain recombines TRBV14 with TRBJ2-5; possibly TRBD2 for D (6 bases). Trimming left V 4 bases short and J 6 bases short, with 21 bases between. The germline V gene has CDR1 SGHDN and CDR2 FVKESK. The CDR3 runs to 16 residues. The CDR3 DNA reads as TGTGCCAGCAGCCTCCGACGCACGGGGGATGAAAAGACCCAGTACTTC. This gives the protein CASSLRRTGDEKTQYF.

The chain uses TRBV27 and TRBJ2-7; D gene uncertain. Germline values: CDR1 MNHEY, CDR2 SMNVEV (reference sequence). This CDR3 spans 15 amino acids. V dropped 5 bases and J dropped 4 bases, with 18 bases sitting between them. CDR3 loop: CASSRVGFNGYEQYF. The CDR3 bases are TGTGCCAGCAGTCGGGTGGGTTTCAACGGTTACGAGCAGTACTTC.

The V gene is TRBV5-1, the J gene TRBJ1-1; D unclear. This CDR3 has 13 residues. V was cut by 4 bases and J by 6 bases, with 13 bases left in between. Germline V gene sequence: CDR1 SGHRS, CDR2 YFSETQ. CDR3 DNA sequence: TGCGCCAGCAGCCTACGGATGACATCTGAAGCTTTCTTT. Its protein is CASSLRMTSEAFF.

The V call is TRBV7-9, the J call TRBJ2-3, with 8 bases matching TRBD2. The CDR3 is 17 residues long. The germline CDR1 and CDR2 sequences are SEHNR and FQNEAQ (reference sequence). V trimming: 2 bases; J trimming: 1 base; junction bases outside the gene matches: 8. The CDR3 DNA reads as TGTGCCAGCAGCTTATGGGTAACTAGCGGCCGCACAGATACGCAGTATTTT. It translates to CASSLWVTSGRTDTQYF.

The chain recombines TRBV19 with TRBJ1-6, with TRBD1 matching 9 bases. V lost 6 bases to trimming and J lost 6 bases; unmatched junction nucleotides: 6. CDR1 and CDR2 from the germline V gene are LNHDA and SQIVND (reference sequence). The CDR3 is 15 residues long. For the CDR3, the DNA is TGTGCCAGTAGGGGGACAGGGAGTGGTAATTCACCCCTCCACTTT. Amino acid sequence: CASRGTGSGNSPLHF.

The rearrangement joins TRBV5-8 to TRBJ1-4, with a tentative D call TRBD1 (6 bases). The CDR3 covers 15 residues. V was clipped by 4 bases and J by 5 bases, with 15 bases between them. Per germline, CDR1 SGHTS and CDR2 YDEGEE. The CDR3 region is CASSGHRASNEKLFF. CDR3 DNA: TGTGCCAGCAGCGGTCACAGGGCGTCGAATGAAAAACTGTTTTTT.

The V call is TRBV4-2, the J call TRBJ1-6; tentatively, D is TRBD1 (5 bases). V lost 0 bases, J lost 9 bases, and 15 bases lay in between. The CDR3 sequence is 16 residues long. CDR1 and CDR2 (germline): LGHNA, YNFKEQ. CDR3 nucleotides: TGTGCCAGCAGCCAAGATTGGGGGGTTTATGGTTCACCCCTCCACTTT. This sequence encodes CASSQDWGVYGSPLHF.

This CDR3 is CASSTTGTSYEQYF. The CDR3 DNA follows: TGTGCCAGTAGTACCACCGGGACTAGCTACGAGCAGTACTTC. The chain links TRBV19 to TRBJ2-7; 8 bases are a match to TRBD2. The CDR3 is 14 residues long. The trim removed 4 bases at V and 3 bases at J, leaving 5 bases unmatched. Per the germline V gene, CDR1 is LNHDA and CDR2 is SQIVND (reference sequence).

The gene calls are TRBV5-6 and TRBJ2-7, with 8 positions matching TRBD2. Germline CDR1 reads SGHDT; CDR2 reads YYEEEE. Losses at the gene ends were 3 bases for V and 0 bases for J; bases not matched to a gene: 5. The CDR3 sequence is 15 residues long. CDR3 DNA: TGTGCCAGCAGCTCGCGGGGGGAGAGCTCCTACGAGCAGTACTTC. Translating it yields CASSSRGESSYEQYF.

The gene calls are TRBV6-5 and TRBJ1-5; possible D gene TRBD1, 6 bases. V was pared by 6 bases and J by 0 bases, with 12 bases between. The germline V gene encodes CDR1 MNHEY and CDR2 SVGAGI. The CDR3 runs 15 residues. CDR3 DNA: TGTGCCAGCAGGCACAGGGAGTATAGCAATCAGCCCCAGCATTTT. This translates into CASRHREYSNQPQHF.

The CDR3 nucleotides are TGTGCCAGCAGCCTGGGGAGCAGCGGGGGACAAGAGACCCAGTACTTC. Encoded protein: CASSLGSSGGQETQYF. The chain links TRBV7-9 to TRBJ2-5, with TRBD2 matching over 8 bases. The germline CDR1 and CDR2 sequences are SEHNR and FQNEAQ (reference sequence). Trimming cost V 5 bases and J 2 bases; bases outside gene matches: 10. CDR3 length: 16 amino acids.

V usage is TRBV18 and J usage is TRBJ1-2, with TRBD1 identical over 9 bases. The trim removed 5 bases at V and 5 bases at J, leaving 3 bases unmatched. The length of the CDR3 is 13 residues. CDR1 and CDR2 from the germline V gene are KGHSH and LQKENI. CDR3: CASSDGQGYGYTF. The CDR3 DNA reads TGTGCCAGCTCAGATGGACAGGGGTATGGCTACACCTTC.

This chain joins TRBV2 and TRBJ2-3, with 9 bases matching TRBD2. V gave up 4 bases and J gave up 4 bases; unmatched junction bases: 0. The CDR3 sequence is 13 residues long. CDR1 and CDR2 from the germline V gene are SNHLY and FYNNEI. Here the CDR3 reads CASSGLAADTQYF. CDR3 nucleotide sequence: TGTGCCAGCAGTGGACTAGCGGCAGATACGCAGTATTTT.

The rearrangement uses TRBV11-2 and TRBJ2-4, with 15 bases lining up with TRBD2. V dropped 1 base and J dropped 3; count of bases not matched to a gene: 7. The CDR3 is 19 amino acids. Germline V gene sequence: CDR1 SGHAT, CDR2 FQNNGV. The CDR3 loop is CASSLGGLAGGQVKNIQYF. CDR3 DNA: TGTGCCAGCAGCTTAGGCGGACTAGCGGGGGGGCAAGTCAAAAACATTCAGTACTTC.

This clone occurred a few times. The chain recombines TRBV7-2 with TRBJ1-3, with unresolved D. Per germline, CDR1 SGHTA and CDR2 FQGNSA. The length of the CDR3 is 18 residues. V lost 3 bases to trimming and J lost 2 bases, with 20 bases between them. Here the CDR3 DNA reads TGTGCCAGCAGCTTGCCTAAACGGTCCGGGTCTACTGGAAACACCATATATTTT. Amino acid sequence: CASSLPKRSGSTGNTIYF.

The chain links TRBV5-1 to TRBJ1-1; no clear D. Trimming removed 2 bases at V and 3 bases at J, with 11 bases between. Per the germline V gene, CDR1 is SGHRS and CDR2 is YFSETQ. The CDR3 has 14 amino acids. CDR3 in amino acids: CASSLGGVDTEAFF. The CDR3, as DNA: TGCGCCAGCAGCTTAGGAGGAGTAGACACTGAAGCTTTCTTT.

This chain joins TRBV2 and TRBJ2-7; 7 bases line up with TRBD1. CDR1 and CDR2 from the germline V gene are SNHLY and FYNNEI. V shed 6 bases and J 3 bases; nucleotides not matched to a gene: 5. The CDR3 has 13 residues. CDR3 sequence (DNA): TGTGCCAGCAGAAGGGACAGTAACTACGAGCAGTACTTC. This codes for CASRRDSNYEQYF. The whole variable domain, remainder taken from reference TRBV2 and TRBJ2-7, is EPEVTQTPSHQVTQMGQEVILRCVPISNHLYFYWYRQILGQKVEFLVSFYNNEISEKSEIFDDQFSVERPDGSNFTLKIRSTKLEDSAMYFCASRRDSNYEQYFGPGTRLTVT.

The V and J genes are TRBV6-5 and TRBJ2-7; 7 bases match TRBD2. Germline trimming cut 2 bases from V and 0 bases from J; bases unmatched to any gene: 1. Looked up from germline, CDR1 is MNHEY and CDR2 is SVGAGI. CDR3 length: 14 amino acids. The CDR3 nucleotides are TGTGCCAGCAGTTACGGGGGGGTCTCCTACGAGCAGTACTTC. Translated: CASSYGGVSYEQYF.